Below, 24 T cell receptor beta chains from the same sample are listed, as sequenced in a study of cytomegalovirus exposure and HLA in healthy donors. The PCR contained 60 Vbeta and 13 Jbeta primers. Using immunoSEQ multiplex PCR, the repertoire was profiled, and TCRdb retains in-frame clones only, with some absent. The sample includes over 150,000 clones, 82% of them seen just once. The sequenced sample consisted of PBMCs. These receptor sequences come from a girl between 10 and 17 years old in good health and CMV-seropositive.

This sequence joins TRBV27 and TRBJ2-5; 11 nucleotides match TRBD1. The CDR3 length is 15 residues. The V segment lost 5 bases and the J segment 2 bases; nucleotides outside the gene matches: 4. CDR1 is MNHEY, CDR2 SMNVEV, per germline (reference sequence). In DNA form, the CDR3 reads TGTGCCAGCAGTGCTGGGACAGGGGGACAAGAGACCCAGTACTTC. Residues: CASSAGTGGQETQYF.

The chain has TRBV10-3 and TRBJ2-1; 12 bases agree with TRBD2. Trimming cost V 9 bases and J 4 bases; bases outside gene matches: 4. This CDR3 has 14 residues. CDR1 ENHRY and CDR2 SYGVKD come from the germline V gene. In DNA, the CDR3 is TGTGCCATAAGAACTAGCGGGGGGTACAATGAGCAGTTCTTC. Protein sequence: CAIRTSGGYNEQFF.

This clone has only one observation. The V gene is TRBV11-1, the J gene TRBJ2-7; TRBD2 matches at 8 bases. Trimming removed 10 bases from V and 6 bases from J; junction bases left unmatched: 11. Germline assignment: CDR1 SGHAT and CDR2 FQDESV (reference sequence). The CDR3 covers 13 residues. CDR3 amino acids: CATRAGAALEQYF. The CDR3, as DNA: TGTGCCACCCGAGCGGGGGCGGCGCTCGAGCAGTACTTC.

The chain carries TRBV7-2 and TRBJ2-1, with D possibly being TRBD2 (6 bases). The V gene lost 5 bases and the J gene lost 8 bases, with 19 bases spanning the gap. CDR1 and CDR2 (germline): SGHTA, FQGNSA. This CDR3 comprises 15 residues. The chain's CDR3 is CASSTGTPMSHEQFF. CDR3 DNA: TGTGCCAGCAGCACCGGGACTCCTATGTCCCATGAGCAGTTCTTC.

The genes are TRBV27 and TRBJ1-5, with 8 bases lining up with TRBD1. With 8 bases clipped from V and 7 bases from J, the junction kept 16 bases outside the gene matches. The CDR3 is 16 residues long. Germline V gives CDR1 MNHEY, CDR2 SMNVEV (reference sequence). CDR3 sequence reads: CASSLGQGTGLQPQHF. In DNA form, the CDR3 reads TGTGCCAGCTCCCTCGGACAGGGTACGGGTCTGCAGCCCCAGCATTTT.

The rearrangement joins TRBV9 to TRBJ1-1; maybe TRBD1 (6 bases). Trimming cost V 3 bases and J 3 bases, with 15 bases left between them. The CDR3 runs to 15 residues. The germline gives CDR1 SGDLS, CDR2 YYNGEE. The CDR3 DNA reads TGTGCCAGCAGCGCGCGGACAGACGTGGACACTGAAGCTTTCTTT. Translation gives CASSARTDVDTEAFF.

The chain carries TRBV5-1 and TRBJ2-5, with 9 bases identical to TRBD1. This CDR3 comprises 15 residues. Germline assignment: CDR1 SGHRS and CDR2 YFSETQ. V lost 3 bases to trimming and J lost 0 bases; unmatched junction nucleotides: 3. CDR3 in amino acids: CASSSGQGNQETQYF. The CDR3 DNA reads as TGCGCCAGCAGCTCCGGACAGGGGAACCAAGAGACCCAGTACTTC.

The V and J genes are TRBV19 and TRBJ2-7, with 10 bases matching TRBD1. Germline V CDR1 and CDR2: LNHDA, SQIVND (reference sequence). The CDR3 is made up of 14 amino acids. Trimming removed 3 bases from V and 2 bases from J; junction bases left unmatched: 1. Here the CDR3 reads CASSMGTGAYEQYF. CDR3 nucleotides: TGTGCCAGTAGTATGGGGACAGGGGCCTACGAGCAGTACTTC.

This clone was detected a few times. This chain uses TRBV6-4 with TRBJ2-1; perhaps TRBD1 as D (7 bases). Trimming took 6 bases from V and 0 from J, leaving 15 bases between them. The CDR3 has 16 amino acids. Germline CDR1 MRHNA, CDR2 SNTAGT. The CDR3 nucleotides read TGTGCCAGCAGCCGAAACAGGGGAGGCTCCTACAATGAGCAGTTCTTC. It yields the protein CASSRNRGGSYNEQFF.

The chain uses TRBV29-1 and TRBJ2-5; tentative D call: TRBD1 (6 bases). CDR3 length: 15 amino acids. Trimming shortened V by 7 bases and J by 1 base, and 19 bases separated the two germline ends. Germline V gene data show CDR1 as SQVTM and CDR2 as ANQGSEA. The CDR3 nucleotides are TGCAGCGCCTTTGGGGGCCGCACCCGCCAAGAGACCCAGTACTTC. This gives the protein CSAFGGRTRQETQYF. Variable domain in full (rest from reference TRBV29-1 and TRBJ2-5): SAVISQKPSRDICQRGTSLTIQCQVDSQVTMMFWYRQQPGQSLTLIATANQGSEATYESGFVIDKFPISRPNLTFSTLTVSNMSPEDSSIYLCSAFGGRTRQETQYFGPGTRLLVL.

The table lists this clone with a few counts. CDR3 DNA sequence: TGCGCCAGCAGTAGGGAGACCAACACAGATACGCAGTATTTT. It translates to CASSRETNTDTQYF. This chain connects TRBV5-1 to TRBJ2-3, with D perhaps matching TRBD2 (5 bases). Germline CDR1 and CDR2: SGHRS and YFSETQ. The CDR3 has 14 residues. V dropped 5 bases and J dropped 2 bases, with 12 bases sitting between them.

This clone has just a few counts. This chain uses TRBV25-1 with TRBJ2-7, with no clear D. The CDR3 sequence is 12 residues long. Germline values: CDR1 MGHDK, CDR2 SYGVNS. With 1 base removed from V and 6 bases from J, the gap between germline ends came to 7 bases. Here the CDR3 DNA reads TGTGCCAGCAGTGAATCGAGACTCGAGCAGTACTTC. Its translation: CASSESRLEQYF.

V is TRBV6-5 and J is TRBJ2-7; D perhaps matches TRBD2 (6 bases). V lost 8 bases and J lost 6, with 14 bases in between. CDR3 size: 12 residues. From germline, CDR1 is MNHEY and CDR2 SVGAGI. CDR3 amino acids: CASGRNGGEQYF. The CDR3 nucleotides read TGTGCCAGCGGCCGAAACGGGGGCGAGCAGTACTTC.

This clone was picked up one time. The chain has TRBV10-1 and TRBJ2-2; D gene uncertain. CDR1 and CDR2 from the germline V gene are WNHNN and SYGVQD (reference sequence). V dropped 0 bases and J dropped 0 bases, with 2 bases sitting between them. This CDR3 spans 14 amino acids. This chain's CDR3 is CASSESTNTGELFF. The CDR3 region has the DNA TGCGCCAGCAGTGAGTCCACGAACACCGGGGAGCTGTTTTTT.

V and J are TRBV10-1 and TRBJ2-3; 8 bases line up with TRBD1. The CDR3 is 14 residues long. Germline values: CDR1 WNHNN, CDR2 SYGVQD (reference sequence). Trimming removed 3 bases from V and 6 bases from J; junction bases left unmatched: 5. The CDR3 sequence is CASSDQGAGDTQYF. CDR3 nucleotides: TGCGCCAGCAGTGACCAGGGGGCGGGGGATACGCAGTATTTT.

This chain uses TRBV7-9 with TRBJ2-7; D is possibly TRBD1 (6 bases). The CDR3 totals 15 residues. CDR1 and CDR2 (germline): SEHNR, FQNEAQ (reference sequence). The V and J ends lost 0 bases and 7 bases respectively, with 16 bases between them. Here the CDR3 reads CASSLAGQGLWEQYF. The CDR3 DNA is TGTGCCAGCAGCTTAGCGGGGCAGGGGCTCTGGGAGCAGTACTTC. Full variable domain (remainder filled in from reference TRBV7-9 and TRBJ2-7): DTGVSQNPRHKITKRGQNVTFRCDPISEHNRLYWYRQTLGQGPEFLTYFQNEAQLEKSRLLSDRFSAERPKGSFSTLEIQRTEQGDSAMYLCASSLAGQGLWEQYFGPGTRLTVT.

This sequence joins TRBV7-6 and TRBJ1-6; 7 bases fit TRBD1. Germline V lookup: CDR1 SGHVS, CDR2 FNYEAQ. The ends lost 1 base at V and 9 bases at J; junction bases unmatched: 6. The CDR3 contains 15 residues. In DNA form, the CDR3 reads TGTGCCAGCAGCTTAGACCGGGACAGATTTTCACCCCTCCACTTT. This gives the protein CASSLDRDRFSPLHF.

This chain links TRBV11-2 with TRBJ2-3; D is unresolved. The CDR3 contains 14 residues. In germline, CDR1 is SGHAT, CDR2 FQNNGV. Trimming stripped 2 bases from V and 0 bases from J, with 6 bases between. CDR3 sequence reads: CASSLIPSTDTQYF. DNA of the CDR3: TGTGCCAGCAGCTTAATCCCTAGCACAGATACGCAGTATTTT.

The chain carries TRBV28 and TRBJ1-2, with 10 bases lining up with TRBD1. Germline trimming cut 5 bases from V and 3 bases from J; bases unmatched to any gene: 12. Germline V gene lookup returns CDR1 MDHEN and CDR2 SYDVKM. The CDR3 is 17 amino acids. Here the CDR3 reads CASSPLPGTGDHYGYTF. In DNA form, the CDR3 reads TGTGCCAGCAGTCCACTACCCGGGACAGGGGACCACTATGGCTACACCTTC.

The chain couples TRBV6-5 to TRBJ1-2; 7 nucleotides line up with TRBD1. V trimming: 7 bases; J trimming: 4 bases; junction bases outside the gene matches: 6. Germline lookup yields CDR1 MNHEY and CDR2 SVGAGI. The CDR3 consists of 13 residues. CDR3 in DNA: TGTGCCAGCAAAGGACAGGACCTCTATGGCTACACCTTC. Translation gives CASKGQDLYGYTF.

The chain recombines TRBV27 with TRBJ1-3; D ambiguous. The length of the CDR3 is 18 residues. Per the germline V gene, CDR1 is MNHEY and CDR2 is SMNVEV (reference sequence). V lost 4 bases and J lost 0, with 19 bases in between. The CDR3, as DNA: TGTGCCAGCAGTTGGCGCAGGCCCAGATTATTCTCTGGAAACACCATATATTTT. This codes for CASSWRRPRLFSGNTIYF.

The V and J genes are TRBV11-2 and TRBJ1-1, with D hard to call. Looked up from germline, CDR1 is SGHAT and CDR2 is FQNNGV. This CDR3 has 16 amino acids. Trimming removed 5 bases at V and 3 bases at J, with 19 bases between. The CDR3, as DNA: TGTGCCAGCAGCGGCGGCGGTTCGAGGCAGCACACTGAAGCTTTCTTT. Its translation: CASSGGGSRQHTEAFF.

This clone was seen once. The V call is TRBV6-5, the J call TRBJ2-7, with D perhaps TRBD1 (6 bases). The CDR3 totals 15 residues. Per germline, CDR1 MNHEY and CDR2 SVGAGI. V lost 5 bases, J lost 0 bases, and 14 bases lay in between. The CDR3 loop is CASSRTASLSYEQYF. In DNA, the CDR3 is TGTGCCAGCAGTCGGACAGCCTCACTCTCCTACGAGCAGTACTTC.

The chain has TRBV6-1 and TRBJ2-7, with 9 bases that match TRBD1. The J segment lost 5 bases and the V segment lost 3 bases, leaving 11 bases of the junction unmatched. CDR1 is MNHNS, CDR2 SASEGT, per germline. The CDR3 loop spans 16 amino acids. This CDR3 reads CASSEGFGTGSDEQYF. CDR3 coding DNA: TGTGCCAGCAGTGAGGGCTTCGGGACAGGGTCTGACGAGCAGTACTTC.